This T cell receptor (beta chain) stems from a study of shared clonotypes between healthy human individuals. There are 15 residues in the CDR3. The V and J ends lost 5 bases and 6 bases, in that order; junction bases with no gene match: 8. Germline CDR1 reads SEHNR; CDR2 reads FQNEAQ (reference sequence). Remarks on this clone: Antigen unknown.

The naive CD8 population came from CD45RO-negative cells selected for CCR7, without terminally differentiated effector memory CD45RA+ cells. Every one of the donors was a Caucasian adult that lived in Nashville, Tennessee. The repertoire was sequenced with immunoSEQ multiplex PCR; TCRdb's copy has only in-frame clones and lacks some. Of about 1.9 million clones listed, just under 95% are singletons. Whole-study results and caveats: Naive subsets tended to show greater estimated richness than memory subsets. About 5% of naive CD4 clonotypes were shared across several donors.

This chain links TRBV7-9 with TRBJ2-1; 9 bases agree with TRBD2. This TCR derives from a man between 18 and 29 years old in good health. Some clones in this sample may be carry-over from other donors' samples. The specimen was naive CD8+ T cells from PBMCs. Written as DNA, the CDR3 is TGTGCCAGCAGCCCTTTAGCGGGAGTAGCCAATGAGCAGTTCTTC. The encoded protein is CASSPLAGVANEQFF.